A selection of T cell receptor beta chains follows, all from one sample in a study of blood T cell repertoires in COVID-19. TCRdb's table, derived via immunoSEQ multiplex PCR, lists solely in-frame clones and lacks some. Counted here are about 150,000 clones, under 85% occurring once; the ten biggest clones make up 6.5% to 7.5%. Sequencing used peripheral blood. The receptors were sampled from an elderly man with COVID-19, enrolled during active disease. Each CDR3 is given with its conserved first and last residue. Fields, in order: J gene, D gene, V gene, CDR3 length, CDR3 protein. The D gene is left open where the match is weak.

j_gene: TRBJ2-2
d_gene: TRBD1
v_gene: TRBV3-1/TRBV3-2
len: 13
CDR3aa: CASRDRATGELFF

j_gene: TRBJ2-5
d_gene: .
v_gene: TRBV6-1
len: 15
CDR3aa: CASSEVLQGQETQYF

j_gene: TRBJ1-5
d_gene: .
v_gene: TRBV2
len: 15
CDR3aa: CASSPQGYLGQPQHF

j_gene: TRBJ1-5
d_gene: .
v_gene: TRBV5-4
len: 14
CDR3aa: CASSQGPSNQPQHF

j_gene: TRBJ1-4
d_gene: .
v_gene: TRBV3-1/TRBV3-2
len: 16
CDR3aa: CASSQAWAAEREKLFF

j_gene: TRBJ1-2
d_gene: .
v_gene: TRBV20-1
len: 11
CDR3aa: CSARRGYGYTF

j_gene: TRBJ1-2
d_gene: .
v_gene: TRBV27
len: 14
CDR3aa: CASSRERDFYGYTF

j_gene: TRBJ1-1
d_gene: TRBD1
v_gene: TRBV2
len: 18
CDR3aa: CASRGGQGLSGGRTEAFF

j_gene: TRBJ1-1
d_gene: TRBD1
v_gene: TRBV6-2/TRBV6-3
len: 15
CDR3aa: CASSRQGAGGTEAFF

j_gene: TRBJ2-7
d_gene: .
v_gene: TRBV2
len: 14
CDR3aa: CASLREKVAYEQYF

j_gene: TRBJ1-1
d_gene: .
v_gene: TRBV27
len: 14
CDR3aa: CASSPFRQYTEAFF

j_gene: TRBJ1-6
d_gene: .
v_gene: TRBV6-1
len: 14
CDR3aa: CASSEVKGDSPLHF

j_gene: TRBJ2-5
d_gene: TRBD1
v_gene: TRBV9
len: 14
CDR3aa: CASSSGQGWETQYF

j_gene: TRBJ2-2
d_gene: .
v_gene: TRBV19
len: 15
CDR3aa: CASTRAGTNTGELFF

j_gene: TRBJ1-2
d_gene: .
v_gene: TRBV6-4
len: 17
CDR3aa: CASSDPPRQTANYGYTF

j_gene: TRBJ1-2
d_gene: TRBD1
v_gene: TRBV27
len: 17
CDR3aa: CASSSLSSYQTGHGYTF

j_gene: TRBJ2-5
d_gene: .
v_gene: TRBV3-1/TRBV3-2
len: 13
CDR3aa: CASSQGQGRTQYF

j_gene: TRBJ1-1
d_gene: TRBD1
v_gene: TRBV12-3/TRBV12-4
len: 13
CDR3aa: CASSSTGVPEAFF

j_gene: TRBJ1-5
d_gene: .
v_gene: TRBV12-5
len: 21
CDR3aa: CASGLAGAFYGDVNSNQPQHF

j_gene: TRBJ1-3
d_gene: .
v_gene: TRBV19
len: 13
CDR3aa: CASNAGDENTIYF

j_gene: TRBJ1-5
d_gene: .
v_gene: TRBV6-2/TRBV6-3
len: 15
CDR3aa: CASSYTGYSNQPQHF

j_gene: TRBJ2-5
d_gene: .
v_gene: TRBV7-8
len: 13
CDR3aa: CASSPQGQETQYF

j_gene: TRBJ1-1
d_gene: .
v_gene: TRBV2
len: 13
CDR3aa: CASRGEGNTEAFF

j_gene: TRBJ1-5
d_gene: .
v_gene: TRBV21-1
len: 13
CDR3aa: CASRQVFSQPQHF

j_gene: TRBJ2-7
d_gene: .
v_gene: TRBV6-1
len: 14
CDR3aa: CASSEGWAAYEQYF

j_gene: TRBJ1-1
d_gene: .
v_gene: TRBV5-1
len: 15
CDR3aa: CASSLAGSGNTEAFF

j_gene: TRBJ2-3
d_gene: .
v_gene: TRBV7-2
len: 14
CDR3aa: CASSLGRGGDTQYF

j_gene: TRBJ2-5
d_gene: TRBD1
v_gene: TRBV6-6
len: 15
CDR3aa: CASSYQDRGGETQYF

j_gene: TRBJ1-5
d_gene: TRBD1
v_gene: TRBV7-8
len: 17
CDR3aa: CASSLDWTGGLRQPQHF

j_gene: TRBJ2-5
d_gene: TRBD2
v_gene: TRBV28
len: 16
CDR3aa: CASRIVTSGGQETQYF

j_gene: TRBJ2-1
d_gene: .
v_gene: TRBV2
len: 12
CDR3aa: CASSWQGNEQFF

j_gene: TRBJ2-5
d_gene: TRBD2
v_gene: TRBV19
len: 16
CDR3aa: CASSRRGGATGETQYF

j_gene: TRBJ1-5
d_gene: TRBD1
v_gene: TRBV19
len: 14
CDR3aa: CASSRDRINQPQHF

j_gene: TRBJ2-1
d_gene: TRBD2
v_gene: TRBV9
len: 15
CDR3aa: CASSRGGGSYNEQFF

j_gene: TRBJ1-1
d_gene: TRBD1
v_gene: TRBV11-1
len: 14
CDR3aa: CASSPGTGRTEAFF

j_gene: TRBJ1-4
d_gene: .
v_gene: TRBV11-3
len: 16
CDR3aa: CASSLGGDRGAGKLFF

j_gene: TRBJ2-3
d_gene: TRBD2
v_gene: TRBV5-1
len: 16
CDR3aa: CASSPSAGSTTDTQYF

j_gene: TRBJ2-3
d_gene: .
v_gene: TRBV12-2
len: 14
CDR3aa: CASRAGRGTDTQYF

j_gene: TRBJ2-3
d_gene: .
v_gene: TRBV18
len: 16
CDR3aa: CASSPEREGDTDTQYF

j_gene: TRBJ1-5
d_gene: TRBD1
v_gene: TRBV28
len: 15
CDR3aa: CASSLPDRLNQPQHF

j_gene: TRBJ2-2
d_gene: TRBD1
v_gene: TRBV9
len: 16
CDR3aa: CASSVLGTANTGELFF